Below are 30 T cell receptor beta chains sequenced from a single sample in a study of naive and memory T cell subsets (dated by TCRdb to 2015 to 2018). Libraries were constructed by UMI-ligation and nested PCR. TCRdb names Illumina MiSeq as the instrument used. The beta constant-region primer consisted of an equimolar mixture of two oligonucleotides that together covered TRBC1 and TRBC2. Four rounds of PCR were used to amplify ligated cDNA, with nested alpha and beta constant-region primers being used together with the SP2 primer. TCRdb handled the public reads itself, with Q25 trimming in fastp and clone calling in MiXCR, and kept productive beta chains. Each entry is one CDR3 protein sequence, shown with its most common DNA and genes. Within this sample are under 35,000 distinct CDR3 sequences, with approximately 17% of them counted one time only. The biggest ten clones account for about 3% of the sample.

Sequencing was performed on effector memory CD4+ T cells from blood. The cell subset or site label, as the study defines it: effector memory, CD45RA- CD27-. All receptors derive from a human donor in good health.

This clonotype was detected many times. The chain carries TRBV28 and TRBJ2-7; TRBD1 is a possible D gene (6 bases). CDR3 length: 14 amino acids. Germline V gene sequence: CDR1 MDHEN, CDR2 SYDVKM. With 9 bases removed from V and 6 bases from J, the gap between germline ends came to 21 bases. CDR3 region: CASKPGHNVGEQYF. DNA for the CDR3: TGTGCCAGTAAACCGGGACATAACGTCGGCGAGCAGTACTTC. The whole variable domain, filled in from reference TRBV28 and TRBJ2-7, reads DVKVTQSSRYLVKRTGEKVFLECVQDMDHENMFWYRQDPGLGLRLIYFSYDVKMKEKGDIPEGYSVSREKKERFSLILESASTNQTSMYLCASKPGHNVGEQYFGPGTRLTVT.

V gene TRBV3-1 combines with J gene TRBJ1-1, with D maybe TRBD1 (6 bases). The CDR3 sequence is 14 residues long. CDR1 and CDR2 from the germline V gene are LGHDT and YNNKEL (reference sequence). Between the trimmed V and J ends, which lost 4 bases and 1 base, there was a span of 10 bases. The CDR3, as DNA: TGTGCCAGCAGCCCGGGACACTGGAACACTGAAGCTTTCTTT. The encoded protein is CASSPGHWNTEAFF.

This clonotype was counted many times. The J gene is TRBJ2-7, the V gene TRBV7-9, with 9 positions matching TRBD1. The germline gives CDR1 SEHNR, CDR2 FQNEAQ (reference sequence). Trimming took 4 bases from V and 4 from J; bases not matched to a gene: 5. CDR3 size: 14 residues. The CDR3: CASSSTGGRYEQYF. DNA of the CDR3: TGTGCCAGCAGCTCCACAGGGGGCAGATACGAGCAGTACTTC.

The chain carries TRBV5-1 and TRBJ1-3; 8 nucleotides agree with TRBD1. CDR3 length equals 17 residues. Germline values: CDR1 SGHRS, CDR2 YFSETQ. Trimming took 3 bases from V and 0 from J; bases not matched to a gene: 8. The CDR3 DNA reads TGCGCCAGCAGCTCCTTCACCGGGACAGGCTCTGGAAACACCATATATTTT. The encoded protein is CASSSFTGTGSGNTIYF. The full variable domain, completed using reference TRBV5-1 and TRBJ1-3, is KAGVTQTPRYLIKTRGQQVTLSCSPISGHRSVSWYQQTPGQGLQFLFEYFSETQRNKGNFPGRFSGRQFSNSRSEMNVSTLELGDSALYLCASSSFTGTGSGNTIYFGEGSWLTVV.

The V call is TRBV7-8, the J call TRBJ2-6, with D perhaps TRBD1 (6 bases). Trimming removed 6 bases at V and 0 bases at J, with 18 bases between. This CDR3 is 18 amino acids long. Germline V CDR1 and CDR2: SGHVS, FQNEAQ. The chain's CDR3 is CASRRPTGPSSGANVLTF. DNA of the CDR3: TGTGCCAGCAGACGTCCGACAGGACCCAGCTCTGGGGCCAACGTCCTGACTTTC.

The chain links TRBV7-9 to TRBJ2-1; tentative D call: TRBD2 (5 bases). The CDR3 has 14 amino acids. CDR1 SEHNR and CDR2 FQNEAQ come from the germline V gene (reference sequence). V lost 2 bases and J 6 bases, leaving 11 bases between the germline ends. The CDR3 protein is CASSLLAIGNEQFF. Written as DNA, the CDR3 is TGTGCCAGCAGCTTACTAGCTATTGGCAATGAGCAGTTCTTC. Using reference TRBV7-9 and TRBJ2-1 for the parts outside the CDR3, the full variable domain is DTGVSQNPRHKITKRGQNVTFRCDPISEHNRLYWYRQTLGQGPEFLTYFQNEAQLEKSRLLSDRFSAERPKGSFSTLEIQRTEQGDSAMYLCASSLLAIGNEQFFGPGTRLTVL.

V is TRBV6-6 and J is TRBJ2-1; D possibly corresponds to TRBD2 (6 bases). The V and J ends lost 2 bases and 3 bases respectively, with 8 bases between them. Looked up from germline, CDR1 is MNHNY and CDR2 is SVGAGI (reference sequence). The CDR3 is 14 amino acids. Written as DNA, the CDR3 is TGTGCCAGCAGTTACGGGGAGGACTACAATGAGCAGTTCTTC. Residues: CASSYGEDYNEQFF.

CDR3 nucleotide sequence: TGTGCCAGCAGCCGCGGACTAGCGGGAAGGGCAGATACGCAGTATTTT. It is translated as CASSRGLAGRADTQYF. This chain joins TRBV5-6 and TRBJ2-3, with 12 positions matching TRBD2. CDR3 size: 16 residues. V lost 4 bases, J lost 4 bases, and 7 bases stayed unmatched. Germline CDR1 is SGHDT and CDR2 is YYEEEE.

This clonotype was seen repeatedly, ten times or more. CDR3 in DNA: TGCGCCAGCAGCAAACGGACAGGGGGCACGGGAAACACCATATATTTT. Its protein is CASSKRTGGTGNTIYF. The V gene is TRBV5-1, the J gene TRBJ1-3; 11 bases map to TRBD1. The CDR3 contains 16 residues. Per germline, CDR1 SGHRS and CDR2 YFSETQ. V lost 4 bases and J lost 4; bases outside the gene matches: 7. Looking up the rest from reference TRBV5-1 and TRBJ1-3 gives the full variable domain: KAGVTQTPRYLIKTRGQQVTLSCSPISGHRSVSWYQQTPGQGLQFLFEYFSETQRNKGNFPGRFSGRQFSNSRSEMNVSTLELGDSALYLCASSKRTGGTGNTIYFGEGSWLTVV.

In regard to this clonotype: With a much larger clone just one base away, this may be a read error. The J gene is TRBJ1-1, the V gene TRBV5-6; 11 nucleotides match TRBD1. Germline CDR1 is SGHDT and CDR2 is YYEEEE. After removal of 4 bases from V and 9 bases from J, the junction contained 14 bases not matched to a gene. There are 16 residues in the CDR3. This CDR3 is CASSLPFGTGGGKAFF. In nucleotides, the CDR3 is TGTGCCAGCAGCCTCCCCTTCGGGACAGGGGGAGGAAAAGCTTTCTTT.

As DNA, the CDR3 is TGTGCCAGCAGCGCCCAAAATCAGCCCCAGCATTTT. Protein: CASSAQNQPQHF. The chain couples TRBV12-3 or TRBV12-4 to TRBJ1-5; D remains ambiguous. CDR3 length: 12 amino acids. Trimming stripped 6 bases from V and 4 bases from J, with 7 bases between.

The rearrangement uses TRBV9 and TRBJ2-1; 8 bases agree with TRBD1. Per the germline V gene, CDR1 is SGDLS and CDR2 is YYNGEE. J lost 7 bases, V lost 3 bases, and 12 bases had no gene match. CDR3 length: 16 residues. CDR3: CASSAQLLQGANEQFF. The CDR3 DNA is TGTGCCAGCAGCGCCCAACTGCTTCAGGGGGCGAATGAGCAGTTCTTC.

This clonotype was recorded many times. V is TRBV20-1 and J is TRBJ2-4; D remains ambiguous. The germline V and J ends were trimmed by 0 bases and 0 bases, with 9 bases remaining between them. The germline gives CDR1 DFQATT, CDR2 SNEGSKA (reference sequence). CDR3 length: 15 amino acids. CDR3 region: CSARDPGVAKNIQYF. The CDR3 coding sequence is TGCAGTGCTAGAGATCCGGGCGTAGCCAAAAACATTCAGTACTTC.

This clonotype was seen a few times. The V call is TRBV5-1, the J call TRBJ2-7, with D maybe TRBD1 (6 bases). The germline V gene has CDR1 SGHRS and CDR2 YFSETQ. CDR3 size: 18 residues. The ends were cut back, 1 base at V and 2 bases at J, with 22 bases in the middle. As DNA, the CDR3 is TGCGCCAGCAGCTTGTCAGGGGCGATCTCGTTGGGTCCCTACGAGCAGTACTTC. Translating gives CASSLSGAISLGPYEQYF.

This clonotype was observed many times. The chain has TRBV10-3 and TRBJ2-7; TRBD1 matches 9 bases. CDR1 and CDR2 (germline): ENHRY, SYGVKD. The CDR3 runs to 14 residues. V dropped 0 bases and J dropped 3; count of bases not matched to a gene: 0. This CDR3 is CAISESGQGYEQYF. CDR3 sequence (DNA): TGTGCCATCAGTGAGTCGGGACAGGGCTACGAGCAGTACTTC.

This clonotype was seen many times. The gene calls are TRBV12-3 or TRBV12-4 and TRBJ1-5; the D gene is possibly TRBD1 (6 bases). V lost 3 bases and J 4 bases, leaving 16 bases between the germline ends. The CDR3 spans 16 residues. The CDR3 nucleotides read TGTGCCAGCAGTTTCGGCGGGACACCAGGGAATCAGCCCCAGCATTTT. Its protein product is CASSFGGTPGNQPQHF.

The chain carries TRBV7-2 and TRBJ2-4, with no clear D. From germline, CDR1 is SGHTA and CDR2 FQGNSA. V lost 5 bases to trimming and J lost 2 bases, with 13 bases between them. There are 15 residues in the CDR3. CDR3 nucleotide sequence: TGTGCCAGCAGCAAAACAAGCGCAACCAAAAACATTCAGTACTTC. This encodes CASSKTSATKNIQYF.

This clonotype was seen only a few times. The chain uses TRBV4-1 and TRBJ2-5; 7 nucleotides align to TRBD2. V gave up 1 base and J gave up 1 base; unmatched junction bases: 9. The CDR3 runs to 17 residues. Germline CDR1 MGHRA, CDR2 YSYEKL. The CDR3, as DNA: TGCGCCAGCAGCCAAGTTACCCCCCTAGCGGCCCAAGAGACCCAGTACTTC. Translated, it gives CASSQVTPLAAQETQYF.

This rearrangement joins TRBV29-1 to TRBJ2-1; the D gene is possibly TRBD2 (5 bases). Germline values: CDR1 SQVTM, CDR2 ANQGSEA. V lost 2 bases to trimming and J lost 8 bases, with 7 bases between them. CDR3 length: 11 residues. The CDR3 region is CSVELGDEQFF. CDR3 coding DNA: TGCAGCGTTGAACTCGGGGATGAGCAGTTCTTC.

The table lists this clonotype with many counts. The V gene is TRBV12-3 or TRBV12-4, the J gene TRBJ1-5, with D unresolved. The V end lost 5 bases, the J end lost 4 bases, and 9 bases lay between the germline ends. The CDR3 totals 13 residues. The CDR3 protein is CASSGSENQPQHF. Written as DNA, the CDR3 is TGTGCCAGCAGTGGTAGTGAGAATCAGCCCCAGCATTTT.

This chain's CDR3 is CASSDKAATGNQPQHF. Here the CDR3 DNA reads TGTGCCAGCAGTGACAAAGCAGCGACGGGCAATCAGCCCCAGCATTTT. The chain couples TRBV6-1 to TRBJ1-5; D gene unclear. Germline-derived CDR1 and CDR2 are MNHNS and SASEGT. V was pared by 3 bases and J by 2 bases, with 14 bases between. There are 16 residues in the CDR3.

V is TRBV27 and J is TRBJ2-7; D might be TRBD1 (5 bases). V was shortened by 0 bases and J by 6 bases, with 9 bases between the two germline ends. The CDR3 runs to 13 residues. Per the germline V gene, CDR1 is MNHEY and CDR2 is SMNVEV (reference sequence). Written as DNA, the CDR3 is TGTGCCAGCAGTTTATCCAGGGTGGGCGAGCAGTACTTC. Residues: CASSLSRVGEQYF.

At least ten counts were recorded for this clonotype. This sequence joins TRBV25-1 and TRBJ2-5, with D maybe TRBD2 (6 bases). Germline V CDR1 and CDR2: MGHDK, SYGVNS. V lost 5 bases and J 5 bases, leaving 15 bases between the germline ends. The CDR3 extends over 14 amino acids. CDR3 region: CASSSGGSWETQYF. For the CDR3, the DNA is TGTGCCAGCAGTTCCGGAGGGAGTTGGGAGACCCAGTACTTC.

This clonotype was seen a handful of times. CDR3 coding DNA: TGCGCCAGCAGCCGGCAGGCTCCGAACACCGGGGAGCTGTTTTTT. This gives the protein CASSRQAPNTGELFF. This sequence joins TRBV4-3 and TRBJ2-2; D not certain. From germline, CDR1 is LGHNA and CDR2 YSLEER. The CDR3 runs 15 residues. The V end lost 4 bases, the J end lost 0 bases, and 9 bases lay between the germline ends.

The chain combines TRBV11-2 with TRBJ2-3, with 10 nucleotides matching TRBD2. This CDR3 has 15 amino acids. Trimming took 5 bases from V and 2 from J; bases not matched to a gene: 4. The V gene's germline CDR1 is SGHAT and CDR2 FQNNGV. CDR3 protein: CASSPLAGYTDTQYF. For the CDR3, the DNA is TGTGCCAGCAGCCCACTAGCGGGATACACAGATACGCAGTATTTT.

This chain links TRBV20-1 with TRBJ2-7; 8 bases align to TRBD1. The germline V gene encodes CDR1 DFQATT and CDR2 SNEGSKA (reference sequence). The CDR3 loop spans 14 amino acids. V dropped 2 bases and J dropped 3; count of bases not matched to a gene: 6. CDR3 nucleotide sequence: TGCAGTGCTAGACCGGGGACAGGTGGCTACGAGCAGTACTTC. Translation: CSARPGTGGYEQYF.

The chain uses TRBV3-1 and TRBJ2-4, with D perhaps given as TRBD1 or TRBD2 (5 bases each). Trimming stripped 4 bases from V and 9 bases from J, with 16 bases between. Per the germline V gene, CDR1 is LGHDT and CDR2 is YNNKEL (reference sequence). CDR3 length equals 14 residues. The CDR3 sequence is CASSPSRGTGIQYF. In DNA, the CDR3 is TGTGCCAGCAGCCCGTCGCGAGGGACCGGCATTCAGTACTTC.

The chain uses TRBV7-2 and TRBJ2-3; D unresolved. This CDR3 has 13 amino acids. With 5 bases removed from V and 0 bases from J, the gap between germline ends came to 6 bases. Germline lookup yields CDR1 SGHTA and CDR2 FQGNSA. CDR3 in amino acids: CASSTTSTDTQYF. CDR3 nucleotide sequence: TGTGCCAGCAGCACTACTAGCACAGATACGCAGTATTTT.

The chain links TRBV6-5 to TRBJ2-6, with D unresolved. Trimming shortened V by 2 bases and J by 2 bases, and 7 bases separated the two germline ends. The CDR3 covers 15 residues. In germline, CDR1 is MNHEY, CDR2 SVGAGI. CDR3 sequence reads: CASSYRSAGANVLTF. CDR3 nucleotides: TGTGCCAGCAGTTACAGGTCTGCTGGGGCCAACGTCCTGACTTTC.

The chain employs TRBV6-1 and TRBJ2-1; D perhaps matches TRBD2 (6 bases). The ends were cut back, 6 bases at V and 2 bases at J, with 17 bases in the middle. CDR3 length: 16 residues. Germline V gene lookup returns CDR1 MNHNS and CDR2 SASEGT. The CDR3 coding sequence is TGTGCCAGCAGCACGCTAGCGAGGGAAACCTACAATGAGCAGTTCTTC. Residues: CASSTLARETYNEQFF.